These 20 T cell receptor beta chains came from one sample sequenced in a study of Ad26.COV2.S vaccination and SARS-CoV-2 variants (dated by TCRdb to the early 2020s). What this sample's time point label stands for: individuals recovered from natural SARS-CoV-2 infection. The receptor library was made with the immunoSEQ multiplex PCR assay. TCRdb took over this immuneACCESS table, retaining in-frame rearrangements with V and J assigned. Such tables are incomplete; in checked studies, under half of the missing clones stem from an unresolved V gene, and the remainder is unexplained. Counted in this sample were under 150,000 clones; about nine tenths of them appeared once. 5% of the sample is held by the ten biggest clonotypes. Sequencing was performed on peripheral blood, taken after recovery from COVID-19. Receptors were obtained from a human donor who had recovered from COVID-19.

The gene calls are TRBV7-2 and TRBJ2-2; 13 nucleotides match TRBD2. Germline values: CDR1 SGHTA, CDR2 FQGNSA. The CDR3 sequence is 15 residues long. Germline trimming cut 5 bases from V and 6 bases from J; bases unmatched to any gene: 3. This CDR3 reads CASSLTSGGSGELFF. The CDR3 region has the DNA TGTGCCAGCAGCCTGACTAGCGGGGGGTCCGGGGAGCTGTTTTTT.

The chain recombines TRBV2 with TRBJ2-7; D tentatively fits TRBD1 or TRBD2 (5 bases each). The ends were cut back, 3 bases at V and 5 bases at J, with 11 bases in the middle. CDR1 SNHLY and CDR2 FYNNEI come from the germline V gene. The CDR3 loop spans 13 amino acids. CDR3 in amino acids: CASSEGESHEQYF. CDR3 nucleotide sequence: TGTGCCAGCAGTGAGGGGGAGAGTCACGAGCAGTACTTC.

This clone occurred once. The chain is built from TRBV27 and TRBJ2-7; TRBD1 aligns across 10 bases. The trim removed 7 bases at V and 4 bases at J, leaving 7 bases unmatched. The CDR3 is 14 amino acids. CDR1 and CDR2 from the germline V gene are MNHEY and SMNVEV (reference sequence). For the CDR3, the DNA is TGTGCCAGCAAGCGGACAGGGGGATCGTACGAGCAGTACTTC. It is translated as CASKRTGGSYEQYF.

The chain carries TRBV20-1 and TRBJ2-1, with D uncertain. The V gene's germline CDR1 is DFQATT and CDR2 SNEGSKA (reference sequence). Trimming removed 2 bases from V and 12 bases from J, with 8 bases in between. The CDR3 spans 10 residues. The CDR3 sequence: CSARLVGQFF. CDR3 bases: TGCAGTGCTAGACTCGTCGGGCAGTTCTTC.

The chain is built from TRBV6-5 and TRBJ2-5; D is undetermined. Trimming stripped 2 bases from V and 4 bases from J, with 8 bases between. Germline V gene lookup returns CDR1 MNHEY and CDR2 SVGAGI. The CDR3 loop spans 13 amino acids. CDR3 amino acids: CASSYLERETQYF. The CDR3 DNA follows: TGTGCCAGCAGTTACCTCGAAAGAGAGACCCAGTACTTC.

This chain connects TRBV7-6 to TRBJ2-2; D unresolved. There are 15 residues in the CDR3. Trimming took 0 bases from V and 3 from J, leaving 8 bases between them. From germline, CDR1 is SGHVS and CDR2 FNYEAQ. CDR3 sequence reads: CASSLAPGYTGELFF. CDR3 sequence (DNA): TGTGCCAGCAGCTTAGCGCCGGGTTACACCGGGGAGCTGTTTTTT.

This chain links TRBV28 with TRBJ1-5; TRBD1 agrees at 7 bases. The V and J ends lost 9 bases and 6 bases, in that order; junction bases with no gene match: 8. The length of the CDR3 is 13 residues. Germline lookup yields CDR1 MDHEN and CDR2 SYDVKM. CDR3 residues: CASRRPGGQPQHF. CDR3 DNA sequence: TGTGCCAGTAGACGTCCAGGGGGTCAGCCCCAGCATTTT. The full variable domain, with the rest looked up from reference TRBV28 and TRBJ1-5, is DVKVTQSSRYLVKRTGEKVFLECVQDMDHENMFWYRQDPGLGLRLIYFSYDVKMKEKGDIPEGYSVSREKKERFSLILESASTNQTSMYLCASRRPGGQPQHFGDGTRLSIL.

CDR3 DNA: TGTGCCAGCAGCATCACGGGGACAGGGGGATCCGAGCAGTACTTC. Translation: CASSITGTGGSEQYF. The chain has TRBV9 and TRBJ2-7; 11 bases align to TRBD1. CDR3 length equals 15 residues. Losses at the gene ends were 4 bases for V and 6 bases for J; bases not matched to a gene: 9. The germline CDR1 and CDR2 sequences are SGDLS and YYNGEE.

This clone was seen once. The J gene is TRBJ2-1, the V gene TRBV28, with a weak D call TRBD1 (6 bases). The CDR3 is 16 residues long. The V end was cut by 3 bases, the J end by 9 bases, with 21 bases between. Germline loops: CDR1 MDHEN, CDR2 SYDVKM. CDR3 coding DNA: TGTGCCAGCAGTTTCGGCTCCGGGACACGGACCGCTGAGCAGTTCTTC. Amino acids: CASSFGSGTRTAEQFF.

This chain uses TRBV30 with TRBJ2-7; 7 bases map to TRBD1. Germline V lookup: CDR1 GTSNPN, CDR2 SVGIG (reference sequence). CDR3 length: 14 amino acids. V lost 1 base to trimming and J lost 3 bases; unmatched junction nucleotides: 6. For the CDR3, the DNA is TGTGCCTGGAGTGGGGGACAGACAATCTACGAGCAGTACTTC. Translated, it gives CAWSGGQTIYEQYF.

V is TRBV6-5 and J is TRBJ2-3; D ambiguous. V lost 4 bases to trimming and J lost 8 bases, with 13 bases between them. The CDR3 sequence is 13 residues long. Germline CDR1 and CDR2: MNHEY and SVGAGI. The chain's CDR3 is CASSLTHTSTQYF. CDR3 DNA: TGTGCCAGCAGTTTAACTCACACGAGTACGCAGTATTTT.

The chain employs TRBV7-6 and TRBJ2-5, with 8 bases matching TRBD2. The CDR3 length is 16 residues. Germline assignment: CDR1 SGHVS and CDR2 FNYEAQ. With V trimmed by 6 bases and J by 4 bases, 13 bases remained unmatched. CDR3 sequence (DNA): TGTGCCAGCAGTCCGCGAGGGAGCGGGGGAGGAGAGACCCAGTACTTC. Translated: CASSPRGSGGGETQYF.

The chain recombines TRBV30 with TRBJ2-2; no reliable D call. Trimming stripped 0 bases from V and 8 bases from J, with 7 bases between. In germline, CDR1 is GTSNPN, CDR2 SVGIG (reference sequence). The CDR3 covers 12 residues. CDR3 protein: CAWSVQEGELFF. In nucleotides, the CDR3 is TGTGCCTGGAGTGTACAAGAGGGGGAGCTGTTTTTT. Full variable domain (remainder filled in from reference TRBV30 and TRBJ2-2): SQTIHQWPATLVQPVGSPLSLECTVEGTSNPNLYWYRQAAGRGLQLLFYSVGIGQISSEVPQNLSASRPQDRQFILSSKKLLLSDSGFYLCAWSVQEGELFFGEGSRLTVL.

V usage is TRBV5-4 and J usage is TRBJ1-2; 10 bases are a match to TRBD1. V dropped 1 base and J dropped 7; count of bases not matched to a gene: 19. Germline CDR1 is SGHNT and CDR2 is YYREEE (reference sequence). The CDR3 runs 19 residues. The DNA of the CDR3 is TGTGCCAGCAGCTTGTTTAGGGTTGACAGGGGGCGCAGTCCATCTGGCTACACCTTC. Translated, it gives CASSLFRVDRGRSPSGYTF.

The chain has TRBV7-2 and TRBJ2-5; possibly TRBD1 for D (6 bases). This CDR3 has 14 residues. Per the germline V gene, CDR1 is SGHTA and CDR2 is FQGNSA. V dropped 2 bases and J dropped 4 bases, with 11 bases sitting between them. This CDR3 is CASSLRQAVETQYF. The CDR3 DNA is TGTGCCAGCAGCTTAAGACAGGCGGTAGAGACCCAGTACTTC.

Concerning this clone: A much larger clone lies one base from this, so it may be a read error. The chain carries TRBV10-2 and TRBJ1-5, with 7 positions matching TRBD1. Germline V gene sequence: CDR1 WSHSY, CDR2 SAAADI. The CDR3 consists of 13 residues. The V segment lost 6 bases and the J segment 3 bases; nucleotides outside the gene matches: 2. For the CDR3, the DNA is TGCGCCAGCAGCGGACAGGCCAATCAGCCCCAGCATTTT. Protein: CASSGQANQPQHF.

V gene TRBV27 combines with J gene TRBJ2-3; D remains unclear. With 2 bases removed from V and 4 bases from J, the gap between germline ends came to 10 bases. This CDR3 comprises 14 residues. Germline V gene lookup returns CDR1 MNHEY and CDR2 SMNVEV (reference sequence). CDR3 sequence reads: CASSLGSSADTQYF. The CDR3 DNA is TGTGCCAGCAGTTTAGGGTCATCAGCAGATACGCAGTATTTT.

With respect to this clone: Other DNA sequences from this sample encode an identical CDR3 as well. J is TRBJ2-3 and V is TRBV4-3; D is ambiguous. CDR3 size: 13 residues. The germline V and J ends were trimmed by 0 bases and 5 bases, with 6 bases remaining between them. Germline CDR1 and CDR2: LGHNA and YSLEER. The CDR3 DNA is TGCGCCAGCAGCCAAGAAAGGCTAGATACGCAGTATTTT. Residues: CASSQERLDTQYF.

The V gene is TRBV6-6, the J gene TRBJ1-2; 9 bases line up with TRBD1. With 7 bases clipped from V and 2 bases from J, the junction kept 5 bases outside the gene matches. Germline V gene data show CDR1 as MNHNY and CDR2 as SVGAGI (reference sequence). The CDR3 runs 14 residues. CDR3 protein: CASTYGTGNYGYTF. DNA of the CDR3: TGTGCCAGCACCTATGGGACAGGGAACTATGGCTACACCTTC.

The J gene is TRBJ2-7, the V gene TRBV4-1; no clear D gene. Germline V gives CDR1 MGHRA, CDR2 YSYEKL. V was shortened by 1 base and J by 6 bases, with 7 bases between the two germline ends. This CDR3 is built from 12 residues. The CDR3 sequence is CASSQVMGEQYF. The DNA for the CDR3 is TGCGCCAGCAGCCAAGTCATGGGCGAGCAGTACTTC.